These 16 T cell receptor beta chains came from one sample sequenced in a study of blood T cell repertoires in COVID-19. TCRdb's table, derived via immunoSEQ multiplex PCR, lists solely in-frame clones and lacks some. The sample carries about 75,000 clones, 85% to 90% recorded once. Sequenced material: peripheral blood. All receptors derive from a human donor in a cohort sampled during active COVID-19.

The CDR3 DNA reads as TGTGCCAGCAGCTTAGGGTCCCTCCAGGGCACTAATGAAAAACTGTTTTTT. Translating it yields CASSLGSLQGTNEKLFF. The V call is TRBV11-2, the J call TRBJ1-4; maybe TRBD1 (5 bases). V was clipped by 1 base and J by 2 bases, with 14 bases between them. Germline CDR1 is SGHAT and CDR2 is FQNNGV. CDR3 length: 17 residues.

The J gene is TRBJ2-1, the V gene TRBV27, with D possibly TRBD2 on 6 matching bases. V lost 6 bases and J lost 10, with 25 bases in between. Germline CDR1 and CDR2: MNHEY and SMNVEV (reference sequence). The length of the CDR3 is 16 residues. The CDR3 bases are TGTGCCAGCAGATCTACACTAGCAATCGATTTAGGAGAGCAGTTCTTC. It codes for CASRSTLAIDLGEQFF.

This clone was seen a single time. The chain has TRBV10-1 and TRBJ2-3; no firm D call. The length of the CDR3 is 12 residues. CDR1 and CDR2 from the germline V gene are WNHNN and SYGVQD (reference sequence). V dropped 4 bases and J dropped 1 base, with 3 bases sitting between them. CDR3 residues: CASSARTDTQYF. CDR3 sequence (DNA): TGCGCCAGCAGTGCTCGCACAGATACGCAGTATTTT.

The genes are TRBV10-1 and TRBJ2-1; 10 bases are shared with TRBD2. After removal of 6 bases from V and 7 bases from J, the junction contained 6 bases not matched to a gene. Germline lookup yields CDR1 WNHNN and CDR2 SYGVQD (reference sequence). The CDR3 has 14 amino acids. CDR3 coding DNA: TGCGCCAGCAGCCGGACTAGCGGAATTAATGAGCAGTTCTTC. Residues: CASSRTSGINEQFF.

The chain is built from TRBV5-6 and TRBJ2-5; 9 bases fit TRBD2. The J segment lost 5 bases and the V segment lost 0 bases, leaving 5 bases of the junction unmatched. From germline, CDR1 is SGHDT and CDR2 YYEEEE. This CDR3 region has 15 residues. As DNA, the CDR3 is TGTGCCAGCAGCTTGGTGGCGGGAGGGCGGGAGACCCAGTACTTC. Translating gives CASSLVAGGRETQYF.

This chain uses TRBV5-1 with TRBJ1-2; TRBD1 is a possible D gene (5 bases). This CDR3 has 15 residues. Germline values: CDR1 SGHRS, CDR2 YFSETQ. V dropped 6 bases and J dropped 4 bases, with 19 bases sitting between them. The CDR3 nucleotides are TGCGCCAGCACCCAGGGAGGGGTGGGGTCCTATGGCTACACCTTC. Protein product: CASTQGGVGSYGYTF.

The sample holds one count of this clone. The chain links TRBV7-9 to TRBJ2-7; TRBD2 might be the D (5 bases). V was clipped by 2 bases and J by 5 bases, with 10 bases between them. Per germline, CDR1 SEHNR and CDR2 FQNEAQ (reference sequence). CDR3 length equals 13 residues. CDR3 DNA sequence: TGTGCCAGCAGCTTAAAGTCCGGGGACGAGCAGTACTTC. It codes for CASSLKSGDEQYF.

The rearrangement links TRBV7-2 to TRBJ1-2; TRBD1 matches 7 bases. J lost 2 bases, V lost 5 bases, and 8 bases had no gene match. Germline lookup yields CDR1 SGHTA and CDR2 FQGNSA. The CDR3 is made up of 15 amino acids. The CDR3 loop is CASSTTRQGNYGYTF. The CDR3 DNA reads TGTGCCAGCAGCACCACCAGACAGGGCAACTATGGCTACACCTTC.

The chain uses TRBV6-2 or TRBV6-3 and TRBJ1-3; tentative D call: TRBD1 (5 bases). CDR3 size: 19 residues. V lost 0 bases to trimming and J lost 0 bases, with 18 bases between them. Germline values: CDR1 MNHEY, CDR2 SVGEGT. The CDR3 spells CASSYSRGREGHSGNTIYF. The CDR3 DNA follows: TGTGCCAGCAGTTACTCGCGCGGCAGGGAAGGGCACTCTGGAAACACCATATATTTT.

This clone was seen only once. The chain couples TRBV3-1 (or the pseudogene TRBV3-2) to TRBJ2-3; possibly TRBD2 for D (6 bases). The V gene lost 1 base and the J gene lost 1 base, with 6 bases spanning the gap. CDR3 length: 14 amino acids. Germline CDR1 reads LGHDT; CDR2 reads YNNKEL (reference sequence). The DNA of the CDR3 is TGTGCCAGCAGCCAAGGCGGGGGCACAGATACGCAGTATTTT. It encodes CASSQGGGTDTQYF.

The chain recombines TRBV5-1 with TRBJ1-3; the match to TRBD1 covers 9 bases. Trimming cost V 0 bases and J 3 bases; bases outside gene matches: 4. Germline-derived CDR1 and CDR2 are SGHRS and YFSETQ. The CDR3 is 16 amino acids. As DNA, the CDR3 is TGCGCCAGCAGCTTGGGACGGACAGGGGTTGGAAACACCATATATTTT. Translated: CASSLGRTGVGNTIYF.

The gene calls are TRBV19 and TRBJ2-1; 8 nucleotides align to TRBD2. There are 15 residues in the CDR3. Germline CDR1 is LNHDA and CDR2 is SQIVND (reference sequence). V shed 3 bases, J shed 6 bases, and the junction held 7 bases outside the gene matches. DNA for the CDR3: TGTGCCAGTAGTATTAGGGCTAGCGGGTTCAATGAGCAGTTCTTC. As protein: CASSIRASGFNEQFF.

The V call is TRBV5-1, the J call TRBJ2-7, with 9 positions matching TRBD1. Germline V lookup: CDR1 SGHRS, CDR2 YFSETQ. V gave up 6 bases and J gave up 6 bases; unmatched junction bases: 4. CDR3 size: 12 residues. The CDR3 DNA sequence: TGCGCCAGCACGGGACAGGGAACCGAGCAGTACTTC. The encoded protein is CASTGQGTEQYF.

V and J are TRBV27 and TRBJ1-1; D possibly corresponds to TRBD1 (5 bases). This CDR3 is 11 amino acids long. Looked up from germline, CDR1 is MNHEY and CDR2 is SMNVEV (reference sequence). Trimming took off 4 bases at V and 8 bases at J, with 8 bases between the two ends. This chain's CDR3 is CASSYSGEAFF. Here the CDR3 DNA reads TGTGCCAGCAGTTACTCAGGGGAAGCTTTCTTT.

The chain couples TRBV19 to TRBJ1-6; 7 bases match TRBD1. Germline values: CDR1 LNHDA, CDR2 SQIVND (reference sequence). This CDR3 has 14 residues. V gave up 5 bases and J gave up 5 bases; unmatched junction bases: 3. In nucleotides, the CDR3 is TGTGCCAGTAGTCCACAGGGGAATAATTCACCCCTCCACTTT. This translates into CASSPQGNNSPLHF.

The chain has TRBV3-1 (or the pseudogene TRBV3-2) and TRBJ2-7; maybe TRBD2 (6 bases). The CDR3 length is 14 residues. Germline loops: CDR1 LGHDT, CDR2 YNNKEL (reference sequence). V was clipped by 1 base and J by 4 bases, with 11 bases between them. CDR3 in amino acids: CASSQGGGAYEQYF. The CDR3 nucleotides read TGTGCCAGCAGCCAAGGAGGAGGGGCGTACGAGCAGTACTTC.